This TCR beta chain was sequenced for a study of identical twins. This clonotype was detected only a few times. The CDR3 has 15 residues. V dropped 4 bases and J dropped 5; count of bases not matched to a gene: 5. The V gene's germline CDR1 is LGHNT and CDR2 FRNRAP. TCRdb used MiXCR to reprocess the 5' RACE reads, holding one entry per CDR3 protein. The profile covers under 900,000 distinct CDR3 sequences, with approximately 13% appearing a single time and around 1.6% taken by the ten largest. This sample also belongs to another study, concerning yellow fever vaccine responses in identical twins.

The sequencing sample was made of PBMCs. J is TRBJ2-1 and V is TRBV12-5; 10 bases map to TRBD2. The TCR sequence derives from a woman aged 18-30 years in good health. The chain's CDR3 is CASGWLAGENNEQFF. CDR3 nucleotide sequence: TGTGCTAGTGGTTGGCTAGCGGGGGAGAACAATGAGCAGTTCTTC.